Following are 28 T cell receptor beta chains from one sample sequenced in a study of blood T cell repertoires in COVID-19. Here immunoSEQ multiplex PCR was the method, and the copy in TCRdb shows in-frame clones only, minus some. The sample contains about 190,000 clones, about 83% of which appear only once. Specimen: peripheral blood. The receptors were sampled from a woman in her seventies with active or convalescent COVID-19.

The chain has TRBV28 and TRBJ1-1; 7 bases are a match to TRBD1. This CDR3 has 19 residues. Trimming removed 1 base from V and 1 base from J; junction bases left unmatched: 15. Germline lookup yields CDR1 MDHEN and CDR2 SYDVKM. CDR3 bases: TGTGCCAGCAGTTTATTTGGGCAGTACCGGGACAGCCCGAACACTGAAGCTTTCTTT. This codes for CASSLFGQYRDSPNTEAFF.

V and J are TRBV5-1 and TRBJ2-7; 11 bases agree with TRBD2. Germline V gene data show CDR1 as SGHRS and CDR2 as YFSETQ. Trimming cost V 0 bases and J 5 bases; bases outside gene matches: 7. This CDR3 has 16 amino acids. The CDR3 here is CASSLAGSGRVDEQYF. The CDR3 DNA sequence: TGCGCCAGCAGCTTGGCCGGTAGCGGGAGGGTCGACGAGCAGTACTTC.

This clone was detected a few times. The chain carries TRBV5-1 and TRBJ2-7; 8 bases match TRBD1. CDR3 length: 15 residues. With V trimmed by 3 bases and J by 3 bases, 8 bases remained unmatched. The germline V gene encodes CDR1 SGHRS and CDR2 YFSETQ. The CDR3 sequence is CASSSHPGQVYEQYF. The CDR3 DNA is TGCGCCAGCAGCTCGCACCCGGGACAGGTCTACGAGCAGTACTTC.

This clone was found once. CDR3 amino acids: CASSDSADTQYF. CDR3 DNA sequence: TGTGCCAGCAGTGATAGCGCAGATACGCAGTATTTT. The V and J genes are TRBV6-2 or TRBV6-3 and TRBJ2-3; tentative D call: TRBD2 (5 bases). Trimming took 5 bases from V and 4 from J, leaving 7 bases between them. The CDR3 covers 12 residues. CDR1 is MNHEY, CDR2 SVGEGT, per germline.

CDR3 protein: CTSSPQCAGGPHEQYF. In nucleotides, the CDR3 is TGCACCAGCAGCCCTCAGTGTGCGGGAGGGCCCCACGAGCAGTACTTC. The chain couples TRBV1 to TRBJ2-7; whether TRBD2, the table's D call, matches the DNA was not checked. TRBV1 is described as a pseudogene. The CDR3 extends over 16 amino acids.

The chain recombines TRBV11-2 with TRBJ2-7; D perhaps matches TRBD2 (6 bases). V was cut by 9 bases and J by 0 bases, with 21 bases left in between. The germline gives CDR1 SGHAT, CDR2 FQNNGV. The CDR3 is 16 amino acids. The CDR3 DNA reads as TGTGCCAGATCTCCCGGGGCCAGGAGGGACTCCTACGAGCAGTACTTC. Encoded protein: CARSPGARRDSYEQYF.

This chain uses TRBV9 with TRBJ1-5, with D perhaps matching TRBD1 (5 bases). This CDR3 region has 15 residues. V was trimmed by 4 bases and J by 3 bases, leaving 14 bases between them. Looked up from germline, CDR1 is SGDLS and CDR2 is YYNGEE. CDR3 protein: CASSPGGAVNQPQHF. The CDR3 nucleotides are TGTGCCAGCAGCCCAGGAGGGGCCGTCAATCAGCCCCAGCATTTT.

This chain connects TRBV28 to TRBJ1-2; no definite D call. Trimming cost V 6 bases and J 1 base, with 3 bases left between them. CDR1 and CDR2 from the germline V gene are MDHEN and SYDVKM. This CDR3 has 11 amino acids. CDR3 sequence (DNA): TGTGCCAGCAGCAATAACTATGGCTACACCTTC. Its protein is CASSNNYGYTF.

This clone was seen more than once but under ten times. V is TRBV9 and J is TRBJ1-5, with TRBD1 matching 8 bases. V lost 4 bases and J lost 2; bases outside the gene matches: 20. The CDR3 loop spans 20 amino acids. Germline V gene data show CDR1 as SGDLS and CDR2 as YYNGEE. This chain's CDR3 is CASSSRWTGPNPVGNQPQHF. The CDR3 DNA reads as TGTGCCAGCAGCTCTCGATGGACAGGGCCTAACCCCGTGGGCAATCAGCCCCAGCATTTT.

The chain couples TRBV7-9 to TRBJ2-1, with a weak D call TRBD1 (5 bases). The CDR3 has 11 residues. The ends were cut back, 5 bases at V and 13 bases at J, with 12 bases in the middle. Germline lookup yields CDR1 SEHNR and CDR2 FQNEAQ (reference sequence). CDR3: CASSPERGQFF. DNA for the CDR3: TGTGCCAGCAGCCCAGAAAGGGGACAGTTCTTC.

CDR3 in amino acids: CASSAGDGVYGMNPQHF. The CDR3, as DNA: TGTGCCAGCAGCGCAGGGGACGGGGTATACGGTATGAATCCCCAGCATTTT. The chain uses TRBV9 and TRBJ1-5; a possible D gene is TRBD1 (6 bases). V was shortened by 3 bases and J by 10 bases, with 26 bases between the two germline ends. CDR3 length: 17 amino acids. From germline, CDR1 is SGDLS and CDR2 YYNGEE.

The V and J genes are TRBV11-2 and TRBJ2-5, with 7 bases lining up with TRBD2. This CDR3 has 13 amino acids. CDR1 is SGHAT and CDR2 is FQNNGV in the germline V gene. V was clipped by 3 bases and J by 3 bases; unmatched bases: 1. CDR3 region: CASSLGGKETQYF. CDR3 nucleotide sequence: TGTGCCAGCAGCTTGGGGGGGAAAGAGACCCAGTACTTC.

The chain uses TRBV2 and TRBJ1-5; the D is unclear. There are 15 residues in the CDR3. Germline lookup yields CDR1 SNHLY and CDR2 FYNNEI. Trimming pared 8 bases from V and 3 bases from J, leaving 17 bases between. This chain's CDR3 is CASGPQPSYNQPQHF. CDR3 nucleotides: TGTGCCAGCGGGCCACAGCCGTCCTACAATCAGCCCCAGCATTTT.

V usage is TRBV3-1 (or the pseudogene TRBV3-2) and J usage is TRBJ2-1, with 12 bases identical to TRBD2. V was pared by 4 bases and J by 8 bases, with 6 bases of the junction left unmatched. CDR1 and CDR2 from the germline V gene are LGHDT and YNNKEL (reference sequence). This CDR3 is 15 amino acids long. This CDR3 is CASSPASGRGDEQFF. CDR3 nucleotides: TGTGCCAGCAGCCCAGCTAGCGGGAGGGGAGATGAGCAGTTCTTC.

This clone is a singleton in its sample. The chain has TRBV27 and TRBJ2-7; no clear D. Trimming removed 10 bases from V and 4 bases from J, with 5 bases in between. CDR1 and CDR2 from the germline V gene are MNHEY and SMNVEV (reference sequence). This CDR3 is built from 9 residues. CDR3 sequence: CATSYEQYF. CDR3 sequence (DNA): TGTGCCACCTCGTACGAGCAGTACTTC.

The chain couples TRBV5-6 to TRBJ2-1; 12 nucleotides agree with TRBD2. V shed 3 bases, J shed 0 bases, and the junction held 7 bases outside the gene matches. Germline V gene data show CDR1 as SGHDT and CDR2 as YYEEEE. This CDR3 is 18 amino acids long. CDR3 nucleotides: TGTGCCAGCAGCTCAACTAGCGGGAGGCTGAGCTCCTACAATGAGCAGTTCTTC. It yields the protein CASSSTSGRLSSYNEQFF. The variable domain in full, with the rest retrieved from reference TRBV5-6 and TRBJ2-1, is DAGVTQSPTHLIKTRGQQVTLRCSPKSGHDTVSWYQQALGQGPQFIFQYYEEEERQRGNFPDRFSGHQFPNYSSELNVNALLLGDSALYLCASSSTSGRLSSYNEQFFGPGTRLTVL.

This clone was found a few times. The chain combines TRBV11-2 with TRBJ2-7; 7 nucleotides line up with TRBD2. The CDR3 is 12 amino acids. From germline, CDR1 is SGHAT and CDR2 FQNNGV. The junction had 1 base not matched to a gene; V was cut back by 1 base and J by 7 bases. The CDR3 nucleotides read TGTGCCAGCAGCTTAGGGGAGGGGGAGCAGTACTTC. Protein: CASSLGEGEQYF.

The rearrangement uses TRBV20-1 and TRBJ2-2; TRBD1 matches 7 bases. Germline trimming cut 3 bases from V and 3 bases from J; bases unmatched to any gene: 4. This CDR3 has 14 amino acids. CDR1 DFQATT and CDR2 SNEGSKA come from the germline V gene (reference sequence). CDR3 protein: CSASPQGDTGELFF. The CDR3 coding sequence is TGCAGTGCTAGTCCCCAGGGGGACACCGGGGAGCTGTTTTTT.

There are a few counts of this clone. The V and J genes are TRBV7-2 and TRBJ2-3; 8 bases are a match to TRBD2. The ends lost 5 bases at V and 4 bases at J; junction bases unmatched: 11. Germline CDR1 is SGHTA and CDR2 is FQGNSA. The CDR3 consists of 16 residues. CDR3 in DNA: TGTGCCAGCAGCCCTACCACGGGACTAGTGGCAGATACGCAGTATTTT. This gives the protein CASSPTTGLVADTQYF.

This sequence joins TRBV19 and TRBJ2-3, with a possible D match to TRBD2 (6 bases). From germline, CDR1 is LNHDA and CDR2 SQIVND (reference sequence). The V and J ends lost 3 bases and 4 bases respectively, with 11 bases between them. This CDR3 is built from 14 residues. As DNA, the CDR3 is TGTGCCAGTAGTATGGGGGGTAGGGCAGATACGCAGTATTTT. Translating gives CASSMGGRADTQYF.

The V call is TRBV19, the J call TRBJ2-2; tentative D call: TRBD1 (7 bases). Germline V lookup: CDR1 LNHDA, CDR2 SQIVND (reference sequence). V was cut by 6 bases and J by 4 bases, with 12 bases left in between. This CDR3 contains 14 residues. The CDR3, as DNA: TGTGCCAGTAGGGAGGGGGCGCCCACCGGGGAGCTGTTTTTT. Encoded protein: CASREGAPTGELFF.

The V call is TRBV6-6, the J call TRBJ1-1, with a possible D match to TRBD1 (5 bases). The CDR3 is 17 residues long. From germline, CDR1 is MNHNY and CDR2 SVGAGI (reference sequence). Trimming pared 5 bases from V and 0 bases from J, leaving 19 bases between. The CDR3 DNA reads as TGTGCCAGCAGTCGAATCGGGACGGAGGGCTTGAACACTGAAGCTTTCTTT. It translates to CASSRIGTEGLNTEAFF.

The chain links TRBV7-3 to TRBJ2-5; weak D call: TRBD1 (6 bases). This CDR3 region has 13 residues. V was clipped by 4 bases and J by 5 bases, with 11 bases between them. The germline CDR1 and CDR2 sequences are SGHTA and FQGTGA. CDR3 protein: CASSSGAGETQYF. In DNA, the CDR3 is TGTGCCAGCAGCTCAGGGGCTGGGGAGACCCAGTACTTC.

J is TRBJ1-2 and V is TRBV5-1, with 9 bases lining up with TRBD1. CDR1 and CDR2 from the germline V gene are SGHRS and YFSETQ. The CDR3 contains 13 residues. V was pared by 2 bases and J by 7 bases, with 3 bases of the junction left unmatched. The CDR3 nucleotides are TGCGCCAGCAGCTTAGGGACAGGGAGTGGCTACACCTTC. Its protein is CASSLGTGSGYTF.

Worth noting for this clone: In the same sample, other DNA sequences code for this CDR3. The chain couples TRBV9 to TRBJ2-3; TRBD1 matches 8 bases. CDR3 length equals 15 residues. CDR1 is SGDLS and CDR2 is YYNGEE in the germline V gene. V shed 2 bases, J shed 0 bases, and the junction held 2 bases outside the gene matches. CDR3 protein: CASSVGQGSTDTQYF. Here the CDR3 DNA reads TGTGCCAGCAGCGTCGGACAGGGAAGCACAGATACGCAGTATTTT.

In its sample, this clone was seen once. The rearrangement joins TRBV5-1 to TRBJ2-2, with D maybe TRBD1 (6 bases). The CDR3 is made up of 15 amino acids. Trimming removed 2 bases at V and 0 bases at J, with 8 bases between. CDR1 SGHRS and CDR2 YFSETQ come from the germline V gene. The CDR3 nucleotides are TGCGCCAGCAGCTTTTACAGGGCGAACACCGGGGAGCTGTTTTTT. Translated: CASSFYRANTGELFF.

V usage is TRBV6-2 or TRBV6-3 and J usage is TRBJ2-3, with TRBD2 matching 10 bases. Germline V gene lookup returns CDR1 MNHEY and CDR2 SVGEGT. This CDR3 has 16 amino acids. V gave up 0 bases and J gave up 1 base; unmatched junction bases: 1. The CDR3 DNA is TGTGCCAGCAGTTACTCTCTAGCGGGAGGCACAGATACGCAGTATTTT. Encoded protein: CASSYSLAGGTDTQYF.

The V and J genes are TRBV2 and TRBJ1-6; TRBD1 matches at 7 bases. The V gene's germline CDR1 is SNHLY and CDR2 FYNNEI. The V gene end was trimmed by 5 bases and the J gene end by 13 bases; junction bases not matched to a gene: 5. This CDR3 region has 12 residues. The chain's CDR3 is CASSRQGNPLHF. CDR3 nucleotide sequence: TGTGCCAGCAGTCGACAGGGAAACCCCCTCCACTTT. Full variable domain (rest looked up from reference TRBV2 and TRBJ1-6): EPEVTQTPSHQVTQMGQEVILRCVPISNHLYFYWYRQILGQKVEFLVSFYNNEISEKSEIFDDQFSVERPDGSNFTLKIRSTKLEDSAMYFCASSRQGNPLHFGNGTRLTVT.